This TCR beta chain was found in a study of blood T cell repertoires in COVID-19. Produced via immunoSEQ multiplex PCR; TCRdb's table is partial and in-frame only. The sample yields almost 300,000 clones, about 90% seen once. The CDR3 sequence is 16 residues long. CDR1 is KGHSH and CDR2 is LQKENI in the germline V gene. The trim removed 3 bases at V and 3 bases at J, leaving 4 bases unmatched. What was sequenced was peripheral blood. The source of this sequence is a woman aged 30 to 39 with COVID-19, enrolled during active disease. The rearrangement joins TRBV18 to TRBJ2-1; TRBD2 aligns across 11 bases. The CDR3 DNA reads TGTGCCAGCTCACCCCCTAGCGGGGGGCTCTACAATGAGCAGTTCTTC. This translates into CASSPPSGGLYNEQFF.